A selection of T cell receptor beta chains follows, all from one sample in a study of blood T cell repertoires in COVID-19. Some clones are missing from TCRdb's copy, which holds only in-frame ones; the method was immunoSEQ multiplex PCR. The sample has roughly 230,000 clones, roughly 80% seen once. Sequenced input: peripheral blood. The receptors stem from a woman older than 75 with acute or convalescent COVID-19. Both conserved end residues are part of each CDR3. D genes are given only for firm matches. Size tells how often a clone was seen (once, few, many) or the class of an expanded clone, and some rows leave it out.

V gene,J gene,D gene,clone size,CDR3 DNA,CDR3 protein
TRBV6-5,TRBJ1-4,-,-,TGTGCCAGCAGCCTCAACCGGGGGGGTAATGAAAAACTGTTTTTT,CASSLNRGGNEKLFF
TRBV3-1/TRBV3-2,TRBJ2-5,TRBD2,-,TGTGCCAGCAGCCTTGACCAGCGGGGGGGCTGGGAGACCCAGTACTTC,CASSLDQRGGWETQYF
TRBV28,TRBJ2-7,TRBD1,-,TGTGCCAGCAGGCCACAGGGGCCCTTAACCTACGAGCAGTACTTC,CASRPQGPLTYEQYF
TRBV15,TRBJ2-7,TRBD1,-,TGTGCCACCAGCCGTCCGGGACAGGAGTACGAGCAGTACTTC,CATSRPGQEYEQYF
TRBV3-1/TRBV3-2,TRBJ2-7,TRBD2,-,TGTGCCAGCAGCCAGGTCCTGACTAGCGGGAGGGCCTACGAGCAGTACTTC,CASSQVLTSGRAYEQYF
TRBV3-1/TRBV3-2,TRBJ1-1,-,-,TGTGCCAGCAGCCATAAGACAGTAGGGACTGAAGCTTTCTTT,CASSHKTVGTEAFF
TRBV5-1,TRBJ1-6,-,-,TGCGCCAGCAGCCCGCCGGAGGGCCCAAATTCACCCCTCCACTTT,CASSPPEGPNSPLHF
TRBV19,TRBJ1-6,-,many,TGTGCCAGTAGTATAGGCGAGGGGACGGGAGATTCACCCCTCCACTTT,CASSIGEGTGDSPLHF
TRBV6-2/TRBV6-3,TRBJ2-3,-,once,TGTGCCAGCAGCAGCCGCACAGATACGCAGTATTTT,CASSSRTDTQYF
TRBV23-1,TRBJ2-7,TRBD1,-,TGCGCCAGCAGTCTCCCCGGGACAGGGAGTTCCTACGAGCAGTACTTC,CASSLPGTGSSYEQYF
TRBV2,TRBJ1-3,-,-,TGTGCCAGCAGTAACCACAGGGTTTGGGCTGGAAACACCATATATTTT,CASSNHRVWAGNTIYF
TRBV9,TRBJ2-1,-,-,TGTGCCAGCAGCGTAGGGGACACATACAATGAGCAGTTCTTC,CASSVGDTYNEQFF
TRBV19,TRBJ2-1,-,-,TGTGCCAGTAGTAGTGGACACGAGTCGGCCGAGCAGTTCTTC,CASSSGHESAEQFF
TRBV7-2,TRBJ2-3,TRBD2,-,TGTGCCAGCAGCTTAGGTTTCCTAGCGGGAGGGCGCACAGATACGCAGTATTTT,CASSLGFLAGGRTDTQYF
TRBV3-1/TRBV3-2,TRBJ2-7,TRBD2,-,TGTGCCAGCAGCCCGGGGGGCTCCTACGAGCAGTACTTC,CASSPGGSYEQYF
TRBV5-1,TRBJ2-3,TRBD1,-,TGCGCCAGCAGCTTGGAAGGGAGGACAGGGGTCGGGGATACGCAGTATTTT,CASSLEGRTGVGDTQYF
TRBV5-4,TRBJ2-5,-,-,TGTGCCAGCAGCTTGGGACTGACCCCATCGGAGACCCAGTACTTC,CASSLGLTPSETQYF
TRBV5-4,TRBJ1-3,-,-,TGTGCCAGCAGCTTGGGAGGCGCCTCTGGAAACACCATATATTTT,CASSLGGASGNTIYF
TRBV12-3/TRBV12-4,TRBJ1-6,-,-,TGTGCCACCATGCAGGGCTATAATTCACCCCTCCACTTT,CATMQGYNSPLHF
TRBV19,TRBJ1-4,TRBD1,-,TGTGCCTCCCGGGACAGCCCGACCGCTAATGAAAAACTGTTTTTT,CASRDSPTANEKLFF
TRBV19,TRBJ1-1,TRBD1,-,TGTGCCAGTAGTGAAACAGGGGACCGGACTGAAGCTTTCTTT,CASSETGDRTEAFF
TRBV7-8,TRBJ1-1,-,few,TGTGCCAGCAGCACATACGCAGGGGAAGCTTTCTTT,CASSTYAGEAFF
TRBV9,TRBJ2-1,TRBD2,-,TGTGCCAGCAGCGTAGCGCTCTTGTCGAGCGGGAGGTACAATGAGCAGTTCTTC,CASSVALLSSGRYNEQFF
TRBV29-1,TRBJ1-2,-,few,TGCAGCGTTGAAGCGTCGAAGGGGTCTGACTATGGCTACACCTTC,CSVEASKGSDYGYTF
TRBV19,TRBJ1-4,TRBD1,-,TGTGCCAGTAGTATGGGGACAGGGGGGCAATATGAAAAACTGTTTTTT,CASSMGTGGQYEKLFF
TRBV15,TRBJ2-1,-,-,TGTGCCACCAGCAGAGGGACGAGCGGGTCCTACAATGAGCAGTTCTTC,CATSRGTSGSYNEQFF
TRBV4-2,TRBJ1-5,TRBD1,-,TGTGCCAGCAGCCAAGGGGGACAGAATAGCAATCAGCCCCAGCATTTT,CASSQGGQNSNQPQHF
TRBV7-9,TRBJ2-5,-,few,TGTGCCAGCAGCTTCAGCCAGGCGGAGACCCAGTACTTC,CASSFSQAETQYF
TRBV5-5,TRBJ2-5,TRBD2,-,TGTGCCAGCATCGTTAGCGGGAGGGCCGGGGAGACCCAGTACTTC,CASIVSGRAGETQYF
TRBV5-1,TRBJ1-3,TRBD1,-,TGCGCCAGCAGCTTGGGACAGGGCGGAAACACCATATATTTT,CASSLGQGGNTIYF